Detailed here is one T cell receptor beta chain. V shed 6 bases and J shed 7 bases, with 21 bases lying between them. The V gene's germline CDR1 is MNHGY and CDR2 SAAAGT. The CDR3 totals 16 residues. The study drew participants aged about 18 to 90 years from 24 US areas. Some clones are missing from TCRdb's copy, which holds only in-frame ones; the method was immunoSEQ multiplex PCR. Among some 300,000 clones listed, just under 90% were seen once. The sample is drawn from a study of blood T cell repertoires in COVID-19. The source material was PBMCs or T cells enriched from blood (not recorded which). The source of this sequence is a woman aged 45 to 65 who had been exposed to COVID-19. This chain joins TRBV6-8 and TRBJ1-4; possible D gene TRBD1, 6 bases. The CDR3 loop reads CASRPGGGLRPEKLFF. Here the CDR3 DNA reads TGTGCCAGCAGACCCGGCGGGGGGCTAAGGCCTGAAAAACTGTTTTTT.